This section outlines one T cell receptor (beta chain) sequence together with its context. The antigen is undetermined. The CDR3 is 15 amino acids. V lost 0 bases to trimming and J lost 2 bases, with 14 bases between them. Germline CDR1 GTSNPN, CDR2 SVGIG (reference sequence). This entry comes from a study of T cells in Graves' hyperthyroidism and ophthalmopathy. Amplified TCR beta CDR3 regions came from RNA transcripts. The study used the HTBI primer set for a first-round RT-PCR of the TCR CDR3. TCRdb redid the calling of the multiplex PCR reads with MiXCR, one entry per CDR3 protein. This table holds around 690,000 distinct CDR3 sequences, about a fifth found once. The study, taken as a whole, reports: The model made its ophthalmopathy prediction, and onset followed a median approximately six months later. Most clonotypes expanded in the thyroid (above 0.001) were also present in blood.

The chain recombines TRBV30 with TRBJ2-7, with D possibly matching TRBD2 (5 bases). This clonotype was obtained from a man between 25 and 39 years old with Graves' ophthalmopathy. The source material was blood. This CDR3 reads CAWSVIGGRAYEQYF. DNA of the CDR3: TGTGCCTGGAGTGTAATCGGAGGAAGGGCCTACGAGCAGTACTTC.